Given below is one TCR beta chain in context. Antigen specificity is unknown. These data belong to a study of T cell repertoires in cytomegalovirus infection. TCRdb reprocessed the reads with MiXCR, giving one entry per CDR3 protein. The sample includes roughly 920,000 distinct CDR3 sequences, roughly 30% of them seen just once. Between the trimmed V and J ends, which lost 1 base and 0 bases, there was a span of 5 bases. Germline V gene lookup returns CDR1 LGHNA and CDR2 YSLEER. The CDR3 contains 14 residues. This chain connects TRBV4-3 to TRBJ2-3, with unresolved D. This TCR was sampled from a human donor in good health (CMV status not recorded). Some clones in this sample may be carry-over from other donors' samples. This specimen consisted of cultured CD8+ T cells from PBMCs, obtained from culture after CMV antigen stimulation. The CDR3 protein is CASSQAYSTDTQYF. The CDR3 DNA reads TGCGCCAGCAGCCAAGCGTACAGCACAGATACGCAGTATTTT.